This T cell receptor (beta chain) was documented in a study of CD8 T cells in ankylosing spondylitis. The study, taken as a whole, reports: Earlier authors reported some of these motif variants in reactive arthritis synovial fluid and blood.

Quantitative 5'-RACE was performed with molecular barcodes, and it yielded the TCR beta libraries. MiXCR, run by TCRdb on the 5' RACE reads, gives a single entry per CDR3 protein. The repertoire consists of roughly 260,000 distinct CDR3 sequences, with 15% to 25% occurring once and the leading ten covering around 8%. In regard to this clonotype: The antigen remains unidentified.

The TCR sequence derives from a male donor with ankylosing spondylitis or in good health (not recorded which). Sequencing input: blood, either unsorted or a sorted T cell fraction (not recorded which).

CDR3 protein: CASSPLPPGSTSDSPLHF. The CDR3 region has the DNA TGTGCCAGCTCACCACTTCCTCCGGGTTCCACGTCTGATTCACCCCTCCACTTT. This chain uses TRBV18 with TRBJ1-6; D not certain. In germline, CDR1 is KGHSH, CDR2 LQKENI. Deletions cut 1 base from V and 8 bases from J, with 21 bases between. This CDR3 contains 18 residues.